This T cell receptor (beta chain) was identified in a study of response to subunit inactivated influenza vaccine. The V gene lost 1 base and the J gene lost 4 bases, with 16 bases spanning the gap. CDR1 SGHTA and CDR2 FQGNSA come from the germline V gene. The CDR3 has 16 residues. Each CDR3 protein is one row after TCRdb ran MiXCR on the RT-PCR reads. The table has a few hundred thousand distinct CDR3 sequences, 14% seen once. Of note for this clonotype: Its cognate antigen is unknown.

Study results and caveats: There was a suggestion from the authors that each seasonal influenza vaccination recruits few new T cells.

This sequence joins TRBV7-2 and TRBJ2-5; D perhaps matches TRBD2 (5 bases). This sample comprised PBMCs from blood, obtained 11 to 12 days after vaccination. This TCR came from a man in his forties or fifties who received an inactivated influenza vaccine. CDR3 amino acids: CASSLDGGLYRETQYF. The DNA of the CDR3 is TGTGCCAGCAGCTTAGATGGCGGGTTATATAGAGAGACCCAGTACTTC. Filled out from reference TRBV7-2 and TRBJ2-5, the complete variable domain reads GAGVSQSPSNKVTEKGKDVELRCDPISGHTALYWYRQSLGQGLEFLIYFQGNSAPDKSGLPSDRFSAERTGGSVSTLTIQRTQQEDSAVYLCASSLDGGLYRETQYFGPGTRLLVL.